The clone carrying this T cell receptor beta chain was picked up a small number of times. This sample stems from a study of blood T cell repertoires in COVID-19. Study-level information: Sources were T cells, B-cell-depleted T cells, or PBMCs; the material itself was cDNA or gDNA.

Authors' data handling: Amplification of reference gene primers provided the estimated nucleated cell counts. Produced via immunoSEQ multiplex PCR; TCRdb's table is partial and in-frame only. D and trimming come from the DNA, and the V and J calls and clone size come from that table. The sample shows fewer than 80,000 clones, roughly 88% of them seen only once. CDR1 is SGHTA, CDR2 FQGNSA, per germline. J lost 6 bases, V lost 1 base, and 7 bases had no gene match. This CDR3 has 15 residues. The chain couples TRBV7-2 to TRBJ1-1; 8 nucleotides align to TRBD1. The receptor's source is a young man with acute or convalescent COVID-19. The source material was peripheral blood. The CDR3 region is CASSLVAQGASEAFF. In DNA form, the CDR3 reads TGTGCCAGCAGCTTAGTGGCCCAGGGGGCATCTGAAGCTTTCTTT.